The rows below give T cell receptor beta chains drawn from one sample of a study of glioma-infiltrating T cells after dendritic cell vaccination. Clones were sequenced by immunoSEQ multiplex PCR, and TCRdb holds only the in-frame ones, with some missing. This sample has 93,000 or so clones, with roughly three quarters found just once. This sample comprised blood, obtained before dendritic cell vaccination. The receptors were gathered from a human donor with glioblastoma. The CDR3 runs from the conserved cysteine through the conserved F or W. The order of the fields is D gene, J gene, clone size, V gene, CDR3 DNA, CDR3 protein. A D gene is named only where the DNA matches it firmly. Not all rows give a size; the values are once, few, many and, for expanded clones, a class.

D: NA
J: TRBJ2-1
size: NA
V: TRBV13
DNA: TGTGCCAGCAGCCCCCCTGGTAGAGTAGAGCAGTTCTTC
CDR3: CASSPPGRVEQFF

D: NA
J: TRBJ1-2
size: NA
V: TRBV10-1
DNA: TGCGCCAGCAGTGGACAACTAGACGGTGGCTACACCTTC
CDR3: CASSGQLDGGYTF

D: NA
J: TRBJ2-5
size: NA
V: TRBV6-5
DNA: TGTGCCAGCAGAATGGGACTTAAAGAGACCCAGTACTTC
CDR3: CASRMGLKETQYF

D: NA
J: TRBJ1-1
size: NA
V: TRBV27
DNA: TGTGCCAGCAGTTTTAGCGAGGATCTGAACACTGAAGCTTTCTTT
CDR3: CASSFSEDLNTEAFF

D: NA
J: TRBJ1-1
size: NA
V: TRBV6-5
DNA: TGTGCCAGCACCGTACAGGGAGGGACTGAAGCTTTCTTT
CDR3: CASTVQGGTEAFF

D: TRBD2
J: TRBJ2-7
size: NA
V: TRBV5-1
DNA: TGCGCCAGCTCCCTCGGACTAGCGGGAGATGGATACGAGCAGTACTTC
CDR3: CASSLGLAGDGYEQYF

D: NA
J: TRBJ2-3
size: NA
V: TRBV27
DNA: TGTGCCAGTAAACTAGCCTGGGGGGATACGCAGTATTTT
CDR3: CASKLAWGDTQYF

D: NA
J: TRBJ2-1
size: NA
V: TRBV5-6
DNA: TGTGCCAGCAGCTTGGTGTCGAGCCGTGAGCAGTTCTTC
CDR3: CASSLVSSREQFF

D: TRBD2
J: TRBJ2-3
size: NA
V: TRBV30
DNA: TGTGCTATCATCTCCCTAGCGGGAGTTACAGATACGCAGTATTTT
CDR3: CAIISLAGVTDTQYF

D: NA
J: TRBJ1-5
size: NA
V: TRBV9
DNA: TGTGCCAGCAGCGCCTCAGGGTTTCAGCCCCAGCATTTT
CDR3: CASSASGFQPQHF

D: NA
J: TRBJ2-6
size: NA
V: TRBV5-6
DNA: TGTGCCAGCAGCCGGGACTCTGGGGCCAACGTCCTGACTTTC
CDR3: CASSRDSGANVLTF

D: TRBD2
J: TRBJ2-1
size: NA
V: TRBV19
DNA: TGTGCCAGTAGCCAGGGAGGGATCGTTTACAATGAGCAGTTCTTC
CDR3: CASSQGGIVYNEQFF

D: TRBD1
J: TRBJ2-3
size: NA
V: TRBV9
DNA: TGTGCCAGCAGCGCCGGGACAGGGGTTACAGATACGCAGTATTTT
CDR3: CASSAGTGVTDTQYF

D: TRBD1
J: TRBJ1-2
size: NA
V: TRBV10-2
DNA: TGCGCCAGCAGGCAGGGGGACTATGGCTACACCTTC
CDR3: CASRQGDYGYTF

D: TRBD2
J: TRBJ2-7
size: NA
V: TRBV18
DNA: TGTGCCAGCTCACCAGAGGTGGGACTAGCGGCCTACGAGCAGTACTTC
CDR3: CASSPEVGLAAYEQYF

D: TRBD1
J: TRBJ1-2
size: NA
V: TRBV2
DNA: TGTGCCAGCAGTGGTTTCGGACAGGGGCACTATGGCTACACCTTC
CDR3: CASSGFGQGHYGYTF

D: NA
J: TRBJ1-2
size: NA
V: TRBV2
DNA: TGTGCCAGCAGTGATACGGCTAACTATGGCTACACCTTC
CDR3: CASSDTANYGYTF

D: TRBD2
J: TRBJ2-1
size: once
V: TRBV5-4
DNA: TGTGCCAGCAGCTTGGCCGGGACTAGCCCGACGGGTGAGCAGTTCTTC
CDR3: CASSLAGTSPTGEQFF

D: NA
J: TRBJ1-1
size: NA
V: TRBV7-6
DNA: TGTGCCAGCAGCTTAGAGTCATTGGCAAACACTGAAGCTTTCTTT
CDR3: CASSLESLANTEAFF

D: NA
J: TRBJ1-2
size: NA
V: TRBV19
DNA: TGTGCCAGTACCCTTCGGGGGAACTATGGCTACACCTTC
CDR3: CASTLRGNYGYTF

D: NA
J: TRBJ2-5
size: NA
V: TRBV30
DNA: TGTGCCTGGAGTTCCCGCACGGGTATGGGAGAGACCCAGTACTTC
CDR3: CAWSSRTGMGETQYF

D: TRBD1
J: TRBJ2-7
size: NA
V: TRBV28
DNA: TGTGCCAGCAGCCCAAATGACAGGGTTGTTTTTTACGAGCAGTACTTC
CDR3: CASSPNDRVVFYEQYF

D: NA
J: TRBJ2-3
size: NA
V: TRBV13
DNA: TGTGCCAGCGGCCACACAGATACGCAGTATTTT
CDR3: CASGHTDTQYF

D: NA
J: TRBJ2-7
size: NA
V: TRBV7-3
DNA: TGTGCCAGCAGCTTAACGCCCGGGTACGAGCAGTACTTC
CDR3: CASSLTPGYEQYF

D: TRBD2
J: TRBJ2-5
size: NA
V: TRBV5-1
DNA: TGCGCCAGCAGCTTGAGTGGGAGCGGGAGGCAAGAGACCCAGTACTTC
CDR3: CASSLSGSGRQETQYF

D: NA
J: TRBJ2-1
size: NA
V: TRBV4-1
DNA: TGCGCCAGCAGCCAAGAGGCCACTACCCCCGATGAGCAGTTCTTC
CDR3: CASSQEATTPDEQFF

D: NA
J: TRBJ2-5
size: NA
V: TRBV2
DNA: TGTGCCAGCGGGTTTGGGACTTCCAGATACGAGACCCAGTACTTC
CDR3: CASGFGTSRYETQYF

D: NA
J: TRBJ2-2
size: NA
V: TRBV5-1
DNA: TGCGCCAGCAGCTTGTGGGGTCAGGGGCTCACCGGGGAGCTGTTTTTT
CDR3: CASSLWGQGLTGELFF

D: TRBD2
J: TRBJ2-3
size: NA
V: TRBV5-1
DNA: TGCGCCAGCAGCCAAGGGACTAGCGGGGGGACAGATACGCAGTATTTT
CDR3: CASSQGTSGGTDTQYF

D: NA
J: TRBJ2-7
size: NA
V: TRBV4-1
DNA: TGCGCCAGCAGCCAAACGGACAGCGAAGCCTACGAGCAGTACTTC
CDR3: CASSQTDSEAYEQYF

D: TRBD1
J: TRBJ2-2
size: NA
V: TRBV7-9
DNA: TGTGCCAGCAGCTTAAGAGTCGGGACAGGGGAGACCGGGGAGCTGTTTTTT
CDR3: CASSLRVGTGETGELFF

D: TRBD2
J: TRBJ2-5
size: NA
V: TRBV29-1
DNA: TGCAGCGTTGAAGGCCTCGCTAGCGGGAGACAAGAGACCCAGTACTTC
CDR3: CSVEGLASGRQETQYF

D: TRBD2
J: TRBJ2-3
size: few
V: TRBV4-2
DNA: TGTGCCAGCAGCCTAATCCTACAGCGGGAGGGCACAGATACGCAGTATTTT
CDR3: CASSLILQREGTDTQYF

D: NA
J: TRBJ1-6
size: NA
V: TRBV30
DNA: TGTGCCTGGAGACCGGGATTCAGCAATTCACCCCTCCACTTT
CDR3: CAWRPGFSNSPLHF

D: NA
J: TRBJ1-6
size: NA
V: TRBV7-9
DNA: TGTGCCAGCAGCTATGAGACAGGACTCTATTCACCCCTCCACTTT
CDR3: CASSYETGLYSPLHF

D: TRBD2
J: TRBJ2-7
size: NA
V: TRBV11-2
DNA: TGTGCCAGCAGCCTAGGACTAGCGGGGAGCTACGAGCAGTACTTC
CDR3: CASSLGLAGSYEQYF

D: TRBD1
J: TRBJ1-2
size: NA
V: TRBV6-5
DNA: TGTGCCAGCAGTCGGACAGGGGAAGCGTATGGCTACACCTTC
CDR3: CASSRTGEAYGYTF

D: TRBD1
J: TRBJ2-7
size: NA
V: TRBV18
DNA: TGTGCCAGCTCACCCGGGACAGCCACCTACGAGCAGTACTTC
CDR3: CASSPGTATYEQYF

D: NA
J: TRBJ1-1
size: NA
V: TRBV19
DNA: TGTGCCAGTAGTCTACGACAGATAAACACTGAAGCTTTCTTT
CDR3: CASSLRQINTEAFF

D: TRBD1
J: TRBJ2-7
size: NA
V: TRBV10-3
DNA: TGTGCCATCAGTCCGGGACAGGGTTACGAGCAGTACTTC
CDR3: CAISPGQGYEQYF

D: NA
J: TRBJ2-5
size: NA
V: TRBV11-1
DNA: TGTGCCAGCAGCTTGGAGGCCCAGCATCAGACCCAGTACTTC
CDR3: CASSLEAQHQTQYF

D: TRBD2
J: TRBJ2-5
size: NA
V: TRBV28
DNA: TGTGCCAGCAGTTTCGTAGCGGGGGAGACCCAGTACTTC
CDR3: CASSFVAGETQYF

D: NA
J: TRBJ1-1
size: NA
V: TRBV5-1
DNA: TGCGCCAGCAGCTTGGGTCAGGGTGCGAACACTGAAGCTTTCTTT
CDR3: CASSLGQGANTEAFF

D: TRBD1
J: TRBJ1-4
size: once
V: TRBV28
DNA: TGTGCCAGCAGTTTCGGAGCCGGGACAGTGTATGAAAAACTGTTTTTT
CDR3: CASSFGAGTVYEKLFF

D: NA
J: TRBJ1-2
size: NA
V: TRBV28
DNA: TGTGCCAGCAGTCGCTCGGGACATAGCTATGGCTACACCTTC
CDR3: CASSRSGHSYGYTF

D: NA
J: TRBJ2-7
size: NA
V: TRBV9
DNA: TGTGCCAGCAGCGTAGCTGTCCAGGGCGCCTACGAGCAGTACTTC
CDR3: CASSVAVQGAYEQYF

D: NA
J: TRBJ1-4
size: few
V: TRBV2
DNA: TGTGCCAGCAGATCGCGGGCCGCGAATGAAAAACTGTTTTTT
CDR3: CASRSRAANEKLFF

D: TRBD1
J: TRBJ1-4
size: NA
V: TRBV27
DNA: TGTGCCAGCAGCAACCGACAGGGAGTGAGTTTGGGAAAACTGTTTTTT
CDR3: CASSNRQGVSLGKLFF

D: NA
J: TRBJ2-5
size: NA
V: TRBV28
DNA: TGTGCCAGCACCTCGGATGAGGGCAGCCAAGAGACCCAGTACTTC
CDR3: CASTSDEGSQETQYF

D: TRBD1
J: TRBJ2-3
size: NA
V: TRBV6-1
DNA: TGTGCCGGCGGGACAGGTCGCACAGATACGCAGTATTTT
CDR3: CAGGTGRTDTQYF

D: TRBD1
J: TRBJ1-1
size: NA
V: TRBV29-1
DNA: TGCAGCGTTGCAGGGGGCGAGCGCACTGAAGCTTTCTTT
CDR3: CSVAGGERTEAFF

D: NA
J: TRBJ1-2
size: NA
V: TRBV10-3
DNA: TGTGCCATCAGTGAGTTTGTGGCAATAGCAGGCTACACCTTC
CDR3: CAISEFVAIAGYTF

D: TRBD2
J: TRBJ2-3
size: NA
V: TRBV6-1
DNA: TGTGCCAGCAGTGAAGCGCTGACTAGCGGGAGCTGGAGCACAGATACGCAGTATTTT
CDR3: CASSEALTSGSWSTDTQYF